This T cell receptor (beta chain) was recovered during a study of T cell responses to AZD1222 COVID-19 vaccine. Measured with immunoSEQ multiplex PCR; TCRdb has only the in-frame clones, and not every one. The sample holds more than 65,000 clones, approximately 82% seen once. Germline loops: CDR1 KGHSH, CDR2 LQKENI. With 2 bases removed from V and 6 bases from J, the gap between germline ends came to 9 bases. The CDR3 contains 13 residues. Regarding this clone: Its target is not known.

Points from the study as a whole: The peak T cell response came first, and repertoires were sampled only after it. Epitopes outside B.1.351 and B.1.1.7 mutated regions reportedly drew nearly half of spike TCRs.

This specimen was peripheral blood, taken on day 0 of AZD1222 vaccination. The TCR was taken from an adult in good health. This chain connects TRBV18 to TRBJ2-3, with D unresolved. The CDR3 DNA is TGTGCCAGCTCACCATCCCCCCCGGATACGCAGTATTTT. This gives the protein CASSPSPPDTQYF.